This TCR beta chain was documented in a study of T-cell memory formation after mild COVID-19. Germline V gene data show CDR1 as MGHDK and CDR2 as SYGVNS. The V and J ends lost 4 bases and 10 bases respectively, with 10 bases between them. This CDR3 is built from 11 residues. One entry per CDR3 protein results from TCRdb running MiXCR on the 5' RACE reads. This table has over 300,000 distinct CDR3 sequences, less than 25% appearing once. The clonotype originates from a man aged 18 to 29 who had mild COVID-19 (a few samples of this study predate the infection). Cell type and time point are not known. Input material: PBMCs or a T cell subset sorted from them (not recorded which). The rearrangement uses TRBV25-1 and TRBJ2-5; a possible D gene is TRBD2 (5 bases). Here the CDR3 reads CASSGTRDQYF. CDR3 DNA sequence: TGTGCCAGCAGTGGGACTCGGGACCAGTACTTC.